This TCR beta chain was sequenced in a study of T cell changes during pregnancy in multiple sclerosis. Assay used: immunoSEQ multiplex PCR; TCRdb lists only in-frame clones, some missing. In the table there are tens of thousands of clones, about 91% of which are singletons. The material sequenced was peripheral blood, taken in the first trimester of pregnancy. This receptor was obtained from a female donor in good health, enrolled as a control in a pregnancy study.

The CDR3 region is CSATGGRTEAFF. The CDR3 DNA sequence: TGCAGCGCGACAGGGGGAAGGACTGAAGCTTTCTTT. The chain combines TRBV29-1 with TRBJ1-1; 9 nucleotides agree with TRBD1. The ends lost 7 bases at V and 5 bases at J; junction bases unmatched: 5. The CDR3 contains 12 residues. CDR1 is SQVTM, CDR2 ANQGSEA, per germline.